This TCR beta chain is drawn from a study of blood T cells in healthy people across ages. Whole-study results and caveats: Roughly linear age-related decline in beta diversity appeared, significant by age about 37.

The authors ran a second PCR of about 6 to 12 cycles using a sample-barcoded 5' primer and a J-beta primer mix. TCRdb recomputed calls from the 5' RACE reads with MiXCR, one row per CDR3 protein. The sample carries around 800,000 distinct CDR3 sequences, roughly 24% recorded once. The V gene's germline CDR1 is MNHEY and CDR2 SVGAGI. Between the trimmed V and J ends, which lost 9 bases and 6 bases, there was a span of 23 bases. This CDR3 region has 15 residues. This clonotype was observed a handful of times. Its antigen is currently unknown. This same sample was also taken into another study, of T cells of mothers and their children. This second study notes: Researchers put all of the extracted RNA into cDNA synthesis, using roughly 1.5 ug per 15 ul.

The sequence derives from a boy aged 5 to 17 in good health. The sample comprised blood. The J gene is TRBJ2-5, the V gene TRBV6-5; weak D call: TRBD2 (7 bases). The CDR3 bases are TGTGCCAGTACACGCCTCGGGGGGCCGTCGAAGACCCAGTACTTC. Amino acid sequence: CASTRLGGPSKTQYF.